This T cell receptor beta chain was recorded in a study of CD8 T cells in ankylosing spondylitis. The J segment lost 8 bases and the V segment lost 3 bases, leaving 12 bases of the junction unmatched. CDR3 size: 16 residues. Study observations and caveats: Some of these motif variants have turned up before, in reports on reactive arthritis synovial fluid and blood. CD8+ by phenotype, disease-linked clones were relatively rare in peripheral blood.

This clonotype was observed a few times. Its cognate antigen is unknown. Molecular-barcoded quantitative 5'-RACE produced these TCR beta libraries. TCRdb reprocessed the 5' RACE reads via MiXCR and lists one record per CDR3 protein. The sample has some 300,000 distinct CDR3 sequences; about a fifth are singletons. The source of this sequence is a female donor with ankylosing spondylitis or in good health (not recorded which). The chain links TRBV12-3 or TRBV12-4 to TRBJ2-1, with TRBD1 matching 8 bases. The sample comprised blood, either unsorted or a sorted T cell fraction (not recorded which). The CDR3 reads CASSFAGGLSRDEQFF. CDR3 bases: TGTGCCAGCAGTTTTGCAGGGGGCCTCTCTCGCGATGAGCAGTTCTTC.